The 27 T cell receptor beta chains below were found in one sample sequenced in a study of T cell responses to AZD1222 COVID-19 vaccine. This table comes from immunoSEQ multiplex PCR, and its TCRdb copy is limited to in-frame clones, with some not included. The sample consists of over 110,000 clones, 92% of them appearing once. The sample consisted of peripheral blood, taken 28 days after the second AZD1222 dose. The receptors were gathered from an adult who received the AZD1222 COVID-19 vaccine.

This clone was counted between two and nine times. The rearrangement links TRBV28 to TRBJ1-5, with 8 bases lining up with TRBD1. The CDR3 has 14 amino acids. V was clipped by 7 bases and J by 7 bases; unmatched bases: 9. Germline CDR1 reads MDHEN; CDR2 reads SYDVKM. This chain's CDR3 is CASTAGRGRQPQHF. The CDR3 bases are TGTGCCAGCACCGCGGGCAGGGGGCGGCAGCCCCAGCATTTT. The complete variable domain, with remaining parts taken from reference TRBV28 and TRBJ1-5, reads DVKVTQSSRYLVKRTGEKVFLECVQDMDHENMFWYRQDPGLGLRLIYFSYDVKMKEKGDIPEGYSVSREKKERFSLILESASTNQTSMYLCASTAGRGRQPQHFGDGTRLSIL.

V usage is TRBV28 and J usage is TRBJ2-1; a weak D match, TRBD2 (6 bases). This CDR3 has 13 residues. The V gene's germline CDR1 is MDHEN and CDR2 SYDVKM. The V end was cut by 7 bases, the J end by 6 bases, with 13 bases between. The CDR3 DNA follows: TGTGCCAGCATTGGAGGGGTCGGCAATGAGCAGTTCTTC. It specifies CASIGGVGNEQFF.

This sequence joins TRBV14 and TRBJ1-3, with TRBD1 as a possible D gene (5 bases). The CDR3 totals 17 residues. Deletions cut 4 bases from V and 0 bases from J, with 16 bases between. Germline values: CDR1 SGHDN, CDR2 FVKESK. The CDR3 reads CASSPQGRRTSGNTIYF. Written as DNA, the CDR3 is TGTGCCAGCAGCCCGCAGGGACGCCGGACCTCTGGAAACACCATATATTTT.

The chain recombines TRBV5-5 with TRBJ2-3; TRBD1 might be the D (6 bases). V was clipped by 2 bases and J by 5 bases, with 18 bases between them. This CDR3 has 16 amino acids. Germline lookup yields CDR1 SGHKS and CDR2 YYEKEE (reference sequence). Here the CDR3 DNA reads TGTGCCAGCAGCTTAAGACAGGACCCTGTGGGAGATACGCAGTATTTT. The encoded protein is CASSLRQDPVGDTQYF.

This rearrangement joins TRBV5-4 to TRBJ1-1, with no clear D. Germline lookup yields CDR1 SGHNT and CDR2 YYREEE (reference sequence). Trimming removed 0 bases at V and 1 base at J, with 10 bases between. There are 15 residues in the CDR3. The CDR3 sequence: CASSLDTGGNTEAFF. As DNA, the CDR3 is TGTGCCAGCAGCTTGGATACTGGCGGGAACACTGAAGCTTTCTTT.

This clone was found once. This rearrangement joins TRBV7-8 to TRBJ1-3; D is ambiguous. CDR1 and CDR2 (germline): SGHVS, FQNEAQ. The CDR3 extends over 13 amino acids. V lost 2 bases and J lost 4, with 6 bases in between. Written as DNA, the CDR3 is TGTGCCAGCAGCTTATCCTCCGGAAACACCATATATTTT. Its protein product is CASSLSSGNTIYF.

This chain uses TRBV28 with TRBJ1-2, with TRBD1 as a possible D gene (5 bases). Germline assignment: CDR1 MDHEN and CDR2 SYDVKM. V lost 1 base to trimming and J lost 4 bases, with 7 bases between them. This CDR3 has 13 amino acids. The CDR3 nucleotides read TGTGCCAGCAGTTTATCGGGGGGCTATGGCTACACCTTC. This sequence encodes CASSLSGGYGYTF.

This clone has more than one count but fewer than ten. V is TRBV10-3 and J is TRBJ1-5; no clear D gene. Germline assignment: CDR1 ENHRY and CDR2 SYGVKD. The V end lost 7 bases, the J end lost 0 bases, and 10 bases lay between the germline ends. There are 14 residues in the CDR3. The CDR3 here is CAINKDGSNQPQHF. The DNA of the CDR3 is TGTGCCATCAACAAGGACGGTAGCAATCAGCCCCAGCATTTT.

CDR3 nucleotide sequence: TGTGCCAGCAGCCATGGACAGGGGGTTCAGGGTACCCAGTACTTC. Its translation: CASSHGQGVQGTQYF. This chain joins TRBV7-9 and TRBJ2-5, with TRBD1 matching 10 bases. This CDR3 spans 15 amino acids. Per germline, CDR1 SEHNR and CDR2 FQNEAQ (reference sequence). The V gene end was trimmed by 5 bases and the J gene end by 8 bases; junction bases not matched to a gene: 11.

The gene calls are TRBV9 and TRBJ1-1; D is undetermined. The CDR3 totals 19 residues. V was trimmed by 4 bases and J by 1 base, leaving 26 bases between them. The germline gives CDR1 SGDLS, CDR2 YYNGEE. In DNA form, the CDR3 reads TGTGCCAGCAGCTCACCCGGTGGGCCCGGCTTATACGGGAACACTGAAGCTTTCTTT. Protein: CASSSPGGPGLYGNTEAFF.

The V and J genes are TRBV7-2 and TRBJ1-5; TRBD1 might be the D (5 bases). Trimming left V 5 bases short and J 9 bases short, with 14 bases between. The V gene's germline CDR1 is SGHTA and CDR2 FQGNSA. The CDR3 consists of 13 residues. The CDR3 protein is CASSESPGLPQHF. CDR3 in DNA: TGTGCCAGCAGCGAAAGTCCAGGGTTGCCCCAGCATTTT.

The sample holds one count of this clone. The J gene is TRBJ2-1, the V gene TRBV11-2; possible D gene TRBD1, 6 bases. Trimming stripped 5 bases from V and 7 bases from J, with 21 bases between. Germline CDR1 and CDR2: SGHAT and FQNNGV. The CDR3 totals 16 residues. This CDR3 is CASSPGVAGARNEQFF. CDR3 sequence (DNA): TGTGCCAGCAGCCCTGGGGTAGCAGGGGCGCGAAATGAGCAGTTCTTC.

The J gene is TRBJ2-1, the V gene TRBV5-1, with 9 bases fitting TRBD1. After removal of 4 bases from V and 6 bases from J, the junction contained 8 bases not matched to a gene. Looked up from germline, CDR1 is SGHRS and CDR2 is YFSETQ. This CDR3 has 15 amino acids. For the CDR3, the DNA is TGCGCCAGCAGCCTCCGGACAGGGGCCACCAATGAGCAGTTCTTC. Encoded protein: CASSLRTGATNEQFF.

V is TRBV7-8 and J is TRBJ1-2; TRBD1 might be the D (6 bases). This CDR3 is built from 17 residues. CDR1 and CDR2 from the germline V gene are SGHVS and FQNEAQ. V dropped 2 bases and J dropped 4 bases, with 20 bases sitting between them. CDR3 loop: CASSLRRDKSIGYGYTF. CDR3 nucleotide sequence: TGTGCCAGCAGCTTAAGAAGGGACAAGTCCATCGGCTATGGCTACACCTTC. Supplemented by reference TRBV7-8 and TRBJ1-2, the full variable domain reads GAGVSQSPRYKVAKRGQDVALRCDPISGHVSLFWYQQALGQGPEFLTYFQNEAQLDKSGLPSDRFFAERPEGSVSTLKIQRTQQEDSAVYLCASSLRRDKSIGYGYTFGSGTRLTVV.

The chain is built from TRBV12-5 and TRBJ1-1; TRBD1 might be the D (5 bases). Germline V lookup: CDR1 LGHNT, CDR2 FRNRAP. The germline V and J ends were trimmed by 3 bases and 1 base, with 12 bases remaining between them. The CDR3 extends over 15 amino acids. CDR3 coding DNA: TGTGCTAGTGGTTTCACACATACAGGGAACACTGAAGCTTTCTTT. It codes for CASGFTHTGNTEAFF.

This clone was recorded once. The chain links TRBV30 to TRBJ2-3; no clear D. Germline V gene data show CDR1 as GTSNPN and CDR2 as SVGIG (reference sequence). Trimming left V 2 bases short and J 0 bases short, with 15 bases between. This CDR3 is 16 amino acids long. CDR3 nucleotide sequence: TGTGCCTGGAGTAATACGTGGGCCCCTAGCACAGATACGCAGTATTTT. Amino acids: CAWSNTWAPSTDTQYF.

The chain has TRBV5-6 and TRBJ2-7; 9 nucleotides line up with TRBD2. CDR1 is SGHDT, CDR2 YYEEEE, per germline. V lost 4 bases, J lost 1 base, and 3 bases stayed unmatched. The CDR3 consists of 14 residues. CDR3 residues: CASSQAGGSYEQYF. The CDR3 DNA follows: TGTGCCAGCAGCCAAGCGGGAGGTTCCTACGAGCAGTACTTC.

V and J are TRBV7-9 and TRBJ1-3; no definite D call. V lost 2 bases and J lost 1, with 6 bases in between. CDR1 is SEHNR and CDR2 is FQNEAQ in the germline V gene (reference sequence). This CDR3 is 14 amino acids long. The DNA of the CDR3 is TGTGCCAGCAGCTTATCAATTTCTGGAAACACCATATATTTT. It encodes CASSLSISGNTIYF.

The V call is TRBV4-2, the J call TRBJ2-1, with D uncertain. The CDR3 totals 12 residues. The V and J ends lost 5 bases and 6 bases respectively, with 8 bases between them. Looked up from germline, CDR1 is LGHNA and CDR2 is YNFKEQ. The CDR3 loop reads CASSSASNEQFF. The CDR3 DNA reads as TGTGCCAGCAGCTCCGCGAGCAATGAGCAGTTCTTC.

V gene TRBV19 combines with J gene TRBJ2-3, with D tentatively TRBD2 (5 bases). This CDR3 has 15 amino acids. V lost 5 bases, J lost 5 bases, and 17 bases lay in between. The germline V gene has CDR1 LNHDA and CDR2 SQIVND (reference sequence). DNA of the CDR3: TGTGCCAGTAGTCCCCGTAGGAAGAGCGGAGATACGCAGTATTTT. This gives the protein CASSPRRKSGDTQYF. The full variable domain, in which reference TRBV19 and TRBJ2-3 provide the parts outside the CDR3, is DGGITQSPKYLFRKEGQNVTLSCEQNLNHDAMYWYRQDPGQGLRLIYYSQIVNDFQKGDIAEGYSVSREKKESFPLTVTSAQKNPTAFYLCASSPRRKSGDTQYFGPGTRLTVL.

For this clone: Other DNA sequences within the sample encode an identical CDR3. The chain has TRBV30 and TRBJ1-2; 9 bases map to TRBD1. The CDR3 runs 17 residues. The germline V gene encodes CDR1 GTSNPN and CDR2 SVGIG (reference sequence). V was pared by 5 bases and J by 2 bases, with 15 bases of the junction left unmatched. Here the CDR3 DNA reads TGTGCCTGGCGTGACGGGGGGGGGACAGGGACCAACTATGGCTACACCTTC. Protein product: CAWRDGGGTGTNYGYTF.

The rearrangement joins TRBV7-9 to TRBJ1-1; D unclear. The CDR3 length is 13 residues. The V end lost 5 bases, the J end lost 1 base, and 8 bases lay between the germline ends. CDR1 is SEHNR, CDR2 FQNEAQ, per germline (reference sequence). CDR3: CASSPPTNTEAFF. The CDR3 DNA reads as TGTGCCAGCAGCCCCCCAACGAACACTGAAGCTTTCTTT.

This sequence joins TRBV10-3 and TRBJ1-5, with TRBD1 identical over 7 bases. Germline lookup yields CDR1 ENHRY and CDR2 SYGVKD. V lost 4 bases, J lost 2 bases, and 5 bases stayed unmatched. The CDR3 consists of 15 residues. The CDR3 DNA reads as TGTGCCATCAGTGCCGGGACAGAGGGCAATCAGCCCCAGCATTTT. Protein sequence: CAISAGTEGNQPQHF.

This rearrangement joins TRBV7-9 to TRBJ2-2, with TRBD2 as a possible D gene (6 bases). V lost 1 base, J lost 4 bases, and 10 bases lay in between. The CDR3 consists of 15 residues. Per the germline V gene, CDR1 is SEHNR and CDR2 is FQNEAQ (reference sequence). The CDR3 DNA reads TGTGCCAGCAGCTTAGATGGAGGGCGCACCGGGGAGCTGTTTTTT. This codes for CASSLDGGRTGELFF.

This clone was seen a few times. The J gene is TRBJ1-1, the V gene TRBV11-3, with unresolved D. In germline, CDR1 is SGHNT, CDR2 YENEEA. This CDR3 is 13 amino acids long. The germline V and J ends were trimmed by 5 bases and 7 bases, with 14 bases remaining between them. For the CDR3, the DNA is TGTGCCAGCAGCATTCAGGATGGTGGTGAAGCTTTCTTT. As protein: CASSIQDGGEAFF.

This sequence joins TRBV6-2 or TRBV6-3 and TRBJ2-1; TRBD2 matches at 12 bases. Germline values: CDR1 MNHEY, CDR2 SVGEGT. The ends lost 2 bases at V and 7 bases at J; junction bases unmatched: 3. CDR3 length: 15 amino acids. The CDR3 sequence is CASSYLAGGPNEQFF. In nucleotides, the CDR3 is TGTGCCAGCAGTTACCTAGCGGGGGGGCCAAATGAGCAGTTCTTC.

This clone appeared once. The rearrangement links TRBV29-1 to TRBJ1-1; possible D gene TRBD1, 5 bases. V lost 4 bases to trimming and J lost 1 base, with 10 bases between them. CDR1 and CDR2 (germline): SQVTM, ANQGSEA. The CDR3 extends over 13 amino acids. The chain's CDR3 is CSVGGGPNTEAFF. The CDR3 DNA sequence: TGCAGCGTTGGGGGGGGACCGAACACTGAAGCTTTCTTT.